One sample yielded the 32 T cell receptor beta chains listed below, sequenced in a study of Graves' ophthalmopathy and Graves' hyperthyroidism. The authors amplified TCR beta CDR3 regions, and they did so from RNA transcripts for repertoire sequencing. The workflow started with a first-round RT-PCR run with HTBI primers and then moved on to a second-round multiplex PCR. From the multiplex PCR reads, TCRdb called clonotypes with MiXCR, one entry per CDR3 protein. This sample has under 350,000 distinct CDR3 sequences, with 17% found just once. The sequencing sample was made of peripheral blood. Receptor source: an adult man with Graves' ophthalmopathy.

This clonotype was detected many times. This rearrangement joins TRBV6-2 or TRBV6-3 to TRBJ1-2; perhaps TRBD1 as D (5 bases). The length of the CDR3 is 15 residues. Trimming removed 1 base from V and 14 bases from J, with 23 bases in between. CDR1 and CDR2 (germline): MNHEY, SVGEGT. The CDR3 here is CASSYWLSPDTGATF. The DNA for the CDR3 is TGTGCCAGCAGTTACTGGCTCAGCCCGGACACCGGCGCTACCTTC.

The sample holds many counts of this clonotype. The rearrangement uses TRBV6-5 and TRBJ2-2, with TRBD1 matching over 9 bases. The trim removed 2 bases at V and 5 bases at J, leaving 9 bases unmatched. CDR1 and CDR2 from the germline V gene are MNHEY and SVGAGI. This CDR3 spans 17 amino acids. This CDR3 is CASSYQGQGQRTGELFF. The CDR3 DNA is TGTGCCAGCAGTTACCAGGGACAGGGCCAAAGAACCGGGGAGCTGTTTTTT.

This clonotype was detected only a few times. A much larger clone differs by one base, so this may be a read error. It is likely a read error, because the conserved phenylalanine at the end of the CDR3 is missing. The chain combines TRBV7-2 with TRBJ1-5; a weak D match, TRBD1 (5 bases). The CDR3 totals 14 residues. Looked up from germline, CDR1 is SGHTA and CDR2 is FQGNSA. V lost 5 bases and J lost 2, with 10 bases in between. The CDR3 loop reads CASSRGNGNQPQHL. DNA for the CDR3: TGTGCCAGCAGCAGGGGTAATGGCAATCAGCCCCAGCATCTT.

This clonotype was detected ten times or more. The chain is built from TRBV15 and TRBJ2-7; perhaps TRBD2 as D (5 bases). This CDR3 has 15 amino acids. Trimming pared 1 base from V and 0 bases from J, leaving 10 bases between. Germline V lookup: CDR1 LNHNV, CDR2 YYDKDF (reference sequence). The CDR3 region has the DNA TGTGCCACCAGCAGAGTCGGAGGTAGCTCCTACGAGCAGTACTTC. Translation: CATSRVGGSSYEQYF. The full variable domain, rest sourced from reference TRBV15 and TRBJ2-7, is DAMVIQNPRYQVTQFGKPVTLSCSQTLNHNVMYWYQQKSSQAPKLLFHYYDKDFNNEADTPDNFQSRRPNTSFCFLDIRSPGLGDTAMYLCATSRVGGSSYEQYFGPGTRLTVT.

This clonotype was seen ten or more times. This chain links TRBV12-3 or TRBV12-4 with TRBJ2-4; possibly TRBD2 for D (5 bases). V shed 5 bases and J shed 2 bases, with 10 bases lying between them. The CDR3 runs 14 residues. CDR3 loop: CASSASGSKNIQYF. In DNA form, the CDR3 reads TGTGCCAGCAGTGCAAGCGGTTCCAAAAACATTCAGTACTTC.

This clonotype was seen repeatedly, ten times or more. The chain employs TRBV7-9 and TRBJ2-5; 8 bases line up with TRBD2. This CDR3 comprises 14 residues. J lost 4 bases, V lost 1 base, and 2 bases had no gene match. From germline, CDR1 is SEHNR and CDR2 FQNEAQ (reference sequence). The CDR3, as DNA: TGTGCCAGCAGCTTAGGGACTAGCCCAGAGACCCAGTACTTC. It yields the protein CASSLGTSPETQYF.

V is TRBV18 and J is TRBJ1-1, with D unresolved. Germline V lookup: CDR1 KGHSH, CDR2 LQKENI. This CDR3 is built from 14 residues. V dropped 2 bases and J dropped 3 bases, with 10 bases sitting between them. Written as DNA, the CDR3 is TGTGCCAGCTCACCAGAAAGAAGACACACTGAAGCTTTCTTT. Translated: CASSPERRHTEAFF.

This sequence joins TRBV12-3 or TRBV12-4 and TRBJ2-7, with a weak D call TRBD2 (5 bases). The J call may be faulty, since TRBJ2-1 better matches the DNA end. CDR3 length equals 15 residues. The CDR3, as DNA: TGTGCCAGCAGTCCACCCCTGGACTTAACCTACGAGCAGTTCTTC. It translates to CASSPPLDLTYEQFF.

This sequence joins TRBV6-5 and TRBJ2-7, with unresolved D. Trimming took off 2 bases at V and 3 bases at J, with 11 bases between the two ends. The CDR3 sequence is 14 residues long. Looked up from germline, CDR1 is MNHEY and CDR2 is SVGAGI. In DNA, the CDR3 is TGTGCCAGCAGTTACGTGGGTCAGATCTACGAGCAGTACTTC. Its translation: CASSYVGQIYEQYF.

This clonotype was found many times. The chain uses TRBV20-1 and TRBJ2-7; TRBD2 might be the D (5 bases). The germline gives CDR1 DFQATT, CDR2 SNEGSKA (reference sequence). The CDR3 contains 15 residues. Trimming removed 6 bases from V and 0 bases from J, with 18 bases in between. CDR3: CSALTAWENSYEQYF. In nucleotides, the CDR3 is TGCAGTGCCCTGACCGCCTGGGAGAACTCCTACGAGCAGTACTTC.

This clonotype was seen at least ten times. The chain is built from TRBV10-3 and TRBJ1-5; 7 bases fit TRBD1. V shed 8 bases, J shed 2 bases, and the junction held 0 bases outside the gene matches. Germline V lookup: CDR1 ENHRY, CDR2 SYGVKD. This CDR3 region has 12 residues. CDR3 protein: CAIGQGNQPQHF. The CDR3, as DNA: TGTGCCATCGGACAGGGCAATCAGCCCCAGCATTTT.

Many counts were recorded for this clonotype. The chain employs TRBV6-1 and TRBJ1-2; D possibly corresponds to TRBD1 (5 bases). Trimming cost V 5 bases and J 4 bases, with 14 bases left between them. The CDR3 loop spans 14 amino acids. Germline-derived CDR1 and CDR2 are MNHNS and SASEGT. The CDR3 DNA sequence: TGTGCCAGCAGTACGGGGACGGCCGGCTATGGCTACACCTTC. It specifies CASSTGTAGYGYTF.

This clonotype was recorded many times. The chain joins TRBV30 to TRBJ2-2; D gene uncertain. Looked up from germline, CDR1 is GTSNPN and CDR2 is SVGIG (reference sequence). This CDR3 region has 13 residues. Trimming removed 3 bases at V and 8 bases at J, with 13 bases between. The CDR3 DNA follows: TGTGCCTGGAGCTCGGTTTTAGTAGGGGAGCTGTTTTTT. It codes for CAWSSVLVGELFF.

This clonotype was found many times. The CDR3 sequence: CAISEGSSPRGYTF. CDR3 bases: TGTGCCATCAGTGAGGGATCTAGCCCTCGGGGCTACACCTTC. The chain has TRBV10-3 and TRBJ1-2; no firm D call. V shed 2 bases and J shed 8 bases, with 15 bases lying between them. The CDR3 consists of 14 residues. Germline V CDR1 and CDR2: ENHRY, SYGVKD.

This clonotype was found many times. Here the CDR3 DNA reads TGTGCCAGCCGATCTGACAGGGTTGAAGCTTTCTTT. Translated: CASRSDRVEAFF. The chain recombines TRBV28 with TRBJ1-1; TRBD1 agrees at 7 bases. Germline assignment: CDR1 MDHEN and CDR2 SYDVKM. The ends lost 8 bases at V and 7 bases at J; junction bases unmatched: 7. The CDR3 is made up of 12 amino acids. Using reference TRBV28 and TRBJ1-1 for the parts outside the CDR3, the full variable domain is DVKVTQSSRYLVKRTGEKVFLECVQDMDHENMFWYRQDPGLGLRLIYFSYDVKMKEKGDIPEGYSVSREKKERFSLILESASTNQTSMYLCASRSDRVEAFFGQGTRLTVV.

This clonotype was seen at least ten times. The chain links TRBV19 to TRBJ2-7; D unclear. The germline V gene encodes CDR1 LNHDA and CDR2 SQIVND (reference sequence). V gave up 3 bases and J gave up 3 bases, with 18 bases separating them. This CDR3 region has 16 residues. The CDR3 DNA follows: TGTGCCAGTAGTATTGCCGGCAGCTATTCGGACTACGAGCAGTACTTC. Its protein product is CASSIAGSYSDYEQYF.

Only a few counts were recorded for this clonotype. V gene TRBV18 combines with J gene TRBJ1-2; D perhaps matches TRBD1 (5 bases). The V gene's germline CDR1 is KGHSH and CDR2 LQKENI. The CDR3 runs 14 residues. V was cut by 3 bases and J by 3 bases, with 11 bases left in between. CDR3 sequence reads: CASSPNRQHYGYTF. CDR3 sequence (DNA): TGTGCCAGCTCACCGAATCGACAGCACTATGGCTACACCTTC.

This clonotype was seen many times. The rearrangement joins TRBV9 to TRBJ1-5, with D possibly being TRBD1 (6 bases). Germline V CDR1 and CDR2: SGDLS, YYNGEE. Trimming shortened V by 3 bases and J by 3 bases, and 10 bases separated the two germline ends. The CDR3 is 14 residues long. CDR3 in amino acids: CASSAGQLNQPQHF. Here the CDR3 DNA reads TGTGCCAGCAGCGCAGGACAGCTCAATCAGCCCCAGCATTTT.

This clonotype showed up many times. The chain recombines TRBV7-2 with TRBJ1-5; D ambiguous. The CDR3 is 12 amino acids. Germline CDR1 is SGHTA and CDR2 is FQGNSA. V gave up 2 bases and J gave up 7 bases, with 6 bases separating them. The CDR3 sequence: CASSLPSQPQHF. As DNA, the CDR3 is TGTGCCAGCAGCTTACCCTCCCAGCCCCAGCATTTT.

The genes are TRBV7-2 and TRBJ1-5; the D is unclear. Germline V gives CDR1 SGHTA, CDR2 FQGNSA. This CDR3 has 15 residues. Trimming took off 6 bases at V and 3 bases at J, with 15 bases between the two ends. CDR3 coding DNA: TGTGCCAGCAGTCGTGACGGATCGATCAATCAGCCCCAGCATTTT. It translates to CASSRDGSINQPQHF. Complete variable domain (other parts from reference TRBV7-2 and TRBJ1-5): GAGVSQSPSNKVTEKGKDVELRCDPISGHTALYWYRQSLGQGLEFLIYFQGNSAPDKSGLPSDRFSAERTGGSVSTLTIQRTQQEDSAVYLCASSRDGSINQPQHFGDGTRLSIL.

The sample holds many counts of this clonotype. This chain connects TRBV27 to TRBJ2-3; TRBD2 matches at 9 bases. CDR1 is MNHEY and CDR2 is SMNVEV in the germline V gene (reference sequence). V trimming: 6 bases; J trimming: 6 bases; junction bases outside the gene matches: 10. This CDR3 has 15 amino acids. CDR3 sequence reads: CASSRTSEVLDTQYF. DNA for the CDR3: TGTGCCAGCAGCAGGACTAGCGAGGTGTTGGATACGCAGTATTTT.

This clonotype was counted many times. This chain joins TRBV11-2 and TRBJ2-5, with D maybe TRBD1 (6 bases). Per the germline V gene, CDR1 is SGHAT and CDR2 is FQNNGV. V was shortened by 5 bases and J by 9 bases, with 28 bases between the two germline ends. The CDR3 spans 17 residues. The CDR3 region has the DNA TGTGCCAGCAGCGCGCGCGACAGGCAAAGAGATCTATCGGCCCAGTACTTC. Amino acid sequence: CASSARDRQRDLSAQYF.

This clonotype was seen ten or more times. The rearrangement links TRBV2 to TRBJ1-5; TRBD1 matches at 7 bases. CDR3 length: 15 residues. The germline CDR1 and CDR2 sequences are SNHLY and FYNNEI. Trimming removed 3 bases from V and 2 bases from J; junction bases left unmatched: 4. The DNA for the CDR3 is TGTGCCAGCAGTGAGAACAGGGGAGGCAATCAGCCCCAGCATTTT. It translates to CASSENRGGNQPQHF.

This clonotype was seen ten or more times. This rearrangement joins TRBV18 to TRBJ2-7; 10 bases agree with TRBD2. The germline gives CDR1 KGHSH, CDR2 LQKENI. The V gene end was trimmed by 1 base and the J gene end by 5 bases; junction bases not matched to a gene: 5. The CDR3 contains 15 residues. The CDR3, as DNA: TGTGCCAGCTCACCACTAGCGGGAGGCGGGAACGAGCAGTACTTC. This codes for CASSPLAGGGNEQYF.

This clonotype was recorded many times. The rearrangement links TRBV7-2 to TRBJ1-2; no firm D call. The CDR3 sequence is 13 residues long. Germline loops: CDR1 SGHTA, CDR2 FQGNSA. Trimming pared 2 bases from V and 3 bases from J, leaving 7 bases between. The CDR3 bases are TGTGCCAGCAGCTTATCAGAGTACTATGGCTACACCTTC. Translated, it gives CASSLSEYYGYTF.

This chain uses TRBV6-1 with TRBJ2-7, with a possible D match to TRBD2 (8 bases). The CDR3 covers 16 residues. V gave up 6 bases and J gave up 2 bases, with 20 bases separating them. The germline V gene encodes CDR1 MNHNS and CDR2 SASEGT. The CDR3 protein is CASSPQGIAGTYEQYF. The CDR3 nucleotides are TGTGCCAGCAGCCCACAGGGGATAGCGGGAACCTACGAGCAGTACTTC.

This clonotype was seen repeatedly, ten times or more. V is TRBV7-8 and J is TRBJ1-2; no clear D. V lost 2 bases and J 2 bases, leaving 9 bases between the germline ends. This CDR3 spans 14 amino acids. From germline, CDR1 is SGHVS and CDR2 FQNEAQ. DNA of the CDR3: TGTGCCAGCAGCTTACCAGAGATAAACTATGGCTACACCTTC. Protein sequence: CASSLPEINYGYTF.

This clonotype occurred many times. The rearrangement links TRBV28 to TRBJ1-5; D possibly corresponds to TRBD1 (5 bases). This CDR3 contains 12 residues. V lost 7 bases and J 7 bases, leaving 11 bases between the germline ends. The germline V gene has CDR1 MDHEN and CDR2 SYDVKM. This chain's CDR3 is CASTQGIQPQHF. Here the CDR3 DNA reads TGTGCCAGCACCCAGGGTATCCAGCCCCAGCATTTT. The whole variable domain, remainder taken from reference TRBV28 and TRBJ1-5, is DVKVTQSSRYLVKRTGEKVFLECVQDMDHENMFWYRQDPGLGLRLIYFSYDVKMKEKGDIPEGYSVSREKKERFSLILESASTNQTSMYLCASTQGIQPQHFGDGTRLSIL.

Many counts were recorded for this clonotype. This chain connects TRBV6-1 to TRBJ1-5; 8 bases align to TRBD1. Germline values: CDR1 MNHNS, CDR2 SASEGT. The length of the CDR3 is 14 residues. V lost 4 bases to trimming and J lost 3 bases; unmatched junction nucleotides: 2. The CDR3 here is CASSARGLNQPQHF. The CDR3 nucleotides are TGTGCCAGCAGTGCCAGGGGGCTCAATCAGCCCCAGCATTTT.

The chain recombines TRBV6-1 with TRBJ2-5, with 13 nucleotides matching TRBD2. From germline, CDR1 is MNHNS and CDR2 SASEGT. J lost 3 bases, V lost 7 bases, and 5 bases had no gene match. The CDR3 runs 15 residues. The CDR3 spells CASKTGLAGKETQYF. The CDR3, as DNA: TGTGCCAGCAAGACGGGACTAGCGGGGAAAGAGACCCAGTACTTC.

This clonotype was recorded once. A read error is possible here, since a much larger clone lies one base away. The rearrangement uses TRBV3-1 and TRBJ1-2; TRBD1 is a possible D gene (5 bases). CDR3 length: 16 residues. The germline V gene has CDR1 LGHDT and CDR2 YNNKEL (reference sequence). CDR3 protein: CASSQGWAGKDYSYTF. CDR3 DNA: TGTGCCAGCAGCCAAGGTTGGGCAGGGAAGGACTATAGCTACACCTTC. Based on the CDR3 plus reference TRBV3-1 and TRBJ1-2, the full variable domain is DTAVSQTPKYLVTQMGNDKSIKCEQNLGHDTMYWYKQDSKKFLKIMFSYNNKELIINETVPNRFSPKSPDKAHLNLHINSLELGDSAVYFCASSQGWAGKDYSYTFGSGTRLTVV.

This clonotype appeared many times. The rearrangement joins TRBV27 to TRBJ1-1; 7 bases map to TRBD1. CDR1 is MNHEY, CDR2 SMNVEV, per germline (reference sequence). The CDR3 runs to 15 residues. The V and J ends lost 5 bases and 0 bases, in that order; junction bases with no gene match: 6. The CDR3 nucleotides read TGTGCCAGCAGTAGACAGGGTTTCATGAACACTGAAGCTTTCTTT. Its protein is CASSRQGFMNTEAFF.